These 11 T cell receptor beta chains originate from one sample sequenced in a study of blood T cell repertoires in COVID-19. Profiling relied on immunoSEQ multiplex PCR, and the TCRdb table lists in-frame clones only, not all of them. The table lists 150,000 to 200,000 clones, roughly four fifths of them singletons. Sequenced: peripheral blood. The receptor source for this set is a woman between 65 and 79 years old with COVID-19, enrolled during active disease.

The chain joins TRBV30 to TRBJ2-1, with 14 positions matching TRBD2. This CDR3 has 14 residues. V was clipped by 5 bases and J by 7 bases; unmatched bases: 4. Germline V gene sequence: CDR1 GTSNPN, CDR2 SVGIG (reference sequence). The CDR3 region is CAWSGTSGRNEQFF. In nucleotides, the CDR3 is TGTGCCTGGTCCGGGACTAGCGGGAGAAATGAGCAGTTCTTC.

This chain links TRBV27 with TRBJ2-7, with 10 bases aligning to TRBD2. Germline V lookup: CDR1 MNHEY, CDR2 SMNVEV (reference sequence). The V gene end was trimmed by 3 bases and the J gene end by 1 base; junction bases not matched to a gene: 3. This CDR3 spans 15 amino acids. The chain's CDR3 is CASSLSSGSSYEQYF. CDR3 in DNA: TGTGCCAGCAGTTTGTCTAGCGGGAGTTCCTACGAGCAGTACTTC.

This sequence joins TRBV28 and TRBJ2-7; D is possibly TRBD2 (6 bases). The CDR3 extends over 13 amino acids. CDR1 is MDHEN and CDR2 is SYDVKM in the germline V gene. Trimming removed 8 bases from V and 4 bases from J, with 15 bases in between. DNA for the CDR3: TGTGCCAGCGAAGCCGGGAGCTGGTACGAGCAGTACTTC. It codes for CASEAGSWYEQYF.

This clone has just a few counts. The rearrangement joins TRBV5-4 to TRBJ2-5, with TRBD1 matching over 8 bases. The trim removed 4 bases at V and 2 bases at J, leaving 4 bases unmatched. Germline V gene sequence: CDR1 SGHNT, CDR2 YYREEE (reference sequence). This CDR3 is built from 14 residues. For the CDR3, the DNA is TGTGCCAGCAGCACAGGGGGGACTCAAGAGACCCAGTACTTC. This translates into CASSTGGTQETQYF.

The table lists this clone with a few counts. The chain is built from TRBV20-1 and TRBJ2-3; a weak D match, TRBD2 (6 bases). CDR1 DFQATT and CDR2 SNEGSKA come from the germline V gene (reference sequence). V lost 3 bases and J 2 bases, leaving 15 bases between the germline ends. The length of the CDR3 is 15 residues. The CDR3 DNA is TGCAGTGCTAGTGTTCTAGCGCCGTACACAGATACGCAGTATTTT. Translating gives CSASVLAPYTDTQYF.

The V and J genes are TRBV5-5 and TRBJ2-1; 8 bases fit TRBD1. Looked up from germline, CDR1 is SGHKS and CDR2 is YYEKEE (reference sequence). Trimming at V came to 2 bases and at J to 1 base, leaving 5 bases not matched to a gene. This CDR3 spans 16 amino acids. CDR3 amino acids: CASSLLQGASYNEQFF. In nucleotides, the CDR3 is TGTGCCAGCAGCTTACTTCAGGGGGCGTCCTACAATGAGCAGTTCTTC.

This chain links TRBV5-1 with TRBJ1-1; 7 nucleotides line up with TRBD1. Losses at the gene ends were 0 bases for V and 1 base for J; bases not matched to a gene: 6. The CDR3 contains 16 residues. Germline V lookup: CDR1 SGHRS, CDR2 YFSETQ. Here the CDR3 reads CASSLGGYRGNTEAFF. In nucleotides, the CDR3 is TGCGCCAGCAGCTTGGGGGGATACAGGGGGAACACTGAAGCTTTCTTT.

The V call is TRBV11-3, the J call TRBJ2-7; D call uncertain. V lost 4 bases and J 4 bases, leaving 8 bases between the germline ends. Germline-derived CDR1 and CDR2 are SGHNT and YENEEA. CDR3 length equals 12 residues. The CDR3, as DNA: TGTGCCAGCAGCTACGACAAATACGAGCAGTACTTC. It translates to CASSYDKYEQYF.

J is TRBJ2-5 and V is TRBV5-8, with 9 bases lining up with TRBD1. With 5 bases clipped from V and 2 bases from J, the junction kept 7 bases outside the gene matches. CDR3 length: 15 residues. Germline V gene data show CDR1 as SGHTS and CDR2 as YDEGEE. The CDR3 loop is CASRGKGTGQETQYF. The CDR3 DNA follows: TGTGCCAGCAGGGGTAAAGGGACAGGGCAAGAGACCCAGTACTTC.

The genes are TRBV3-1 (or the pseudogene TRBV3-2) and TRBJ1-1; D ambiguous. CDR3 size: 14 residues. Germline CDR1 reads LGHDT; CDR2 reads YNNKEL (reference sequence). V lost 2 bases, J lost 1 base, and 8 bases lay in between. Here the CDR3 reads CASSQQIRNTEAFF. CDR3 nucleotide sequence: TGTGCCAGCAGCCAACAGATTCGGAACACTGAAGCTTTCTTT.

The chain recombines TRBV6-6 with TRBJ2-2; 10 bases match TRBD2. The CDR3 sequence is 15 residues long. The J segment lost 1 base and the V segment lost 5 bases, leaving 1 base of the junction unmatched. Germline CDR1 MNHNY, CDR2 SVGAGI (reference sequence). CDR3 protein: CASSRLAGNTGELFF. The DNA of the CDR3 is TGTGCCAGCAGTCGACTAGCGGGGAACACCGGGGAGCTGTTTTTT.